A selection of T cell receptor beta chains follows, all from one sample in a study of shared clonotypes between healthy human individuals. Some clones are missing from TCRdb's copy, which holds only in-frame ones; the method was immunoSEQ multiplex PCR. The sample gives roughly 500,000 clones, 70% to 80% of which show up once; 10% to 15% is in the top ten. The sample was PBMCs. The receptors stem from a middle-aged woman in good health. Some clones in this sample may be carry-over from other donors' samples. Each CDR3 is given with its conserved first and last residue. Fields, in order: J gene, clone size, V gene, D gene, CDR3 protein, CDR3 DNA. A D gene is named only where the DNA matches it firmly. Rows give clone size only sometimes, using once, few, many, or a class for an expanded clone.

j_call: TRBJ2-3
clone_size: few
v_call: TRBV7-2
d_call: NA
cdr3_aa: CASSPFQTTDTQYF
cdr3_nt: TGTGCCAGCAGCCCCTTTCAAACCACAGATACGCAGTATTTT

j_call: TRBJ1-5
clone_size: few
v_call: TRBV6-1
d_call: NA
cdr3_aa: CASSRDGYSNQPQHF
cdr3_nt: TGTGCCAGCAGTAGAGACGGGTATAGCAATCAGCCCCAGCATTTT

j_call: TRBJ2-7
clone_size: NA
v_call: TRBV11-2
d_call: TRBD1
cdr3_aa: CASSLAQGAGYEQYF
cdr3_nt: TGTGCCAGCAGCTTGGCTCAGGGGGCTGGCTACGAGCAGTACTTC

j_call: TRBJ2-1
clone_size: NA
v_call: TRBV5-1
d_call: TRBD2
cdr3_aa: CASSLVTSGTYNEQFF
cdr3_nt: TGCGCCAGCAGCTTGGTTACTAGCGGGACCTACAATGAGCAGTTCTTC

j_call: TRBJ1-1
clone_size: few
v_call: TRBV28
d_call: NA
cdr3_aa: CASSPPGRDAFF
cdr3_nt: TGTGCCAGCAGTCCCCCCGGGAGGGACGCTTTCTTT

j_call: TRBJ1-2
clone_size: NA
v_call: TRBV19
d_call: NA
cdr3_aa: CASSIGRQSSGGYTF
cdr3_nt: TGTGCCAGTAGTATAGGAAGACAGTCGTCGGGTGGCTACACCTTC

j_call: TRBJ2-1
clone_size: NA
v_call: TRBV5-1
d_call: NA
cdr3_aa: CASSFTTRRNEQFF
cdr3_nt: TGCGCCAGCAGCTTTACCACGCGCCGGAATGAGCAGTTCTTC

j_call: TRBJ1-2
clone_size: NA
v_call: TRBV19
d_call: NA
cdr3_aa: CASSGSFGRTYGYTF
cdr3_nt: TGTGCCAGTAGTGGGTCTTTTGGACGGACGTATGGCTACACCTTC

j_call: TRBJ2-3
clone_size: NA
v_call: TRBV10-2
d_call: TRBD2
cdr3_aa: CASITSGTQLTQYF
cdr3_nt: TGCGCCAGCATTACTAGCGGGACTCAATTAACGCAGTATTTT

j_call: TRBJ2-7
clone_size: NA
v_call: TRBV25-1
d_call: NA
cdr3_aa: CASSVAESYEQYF
cdr3_nt: TGTGCCAGCAGTGTGGCGGAATCCTACGAGCAGTACTTC

j_call: TRBJ1-5
clone_size: NA
v_call: TRBV7-8
d_call: NA
cdr3_aa: CASSSDRSNQPQHF
cdr3_nt: TGTGCCAGCAGCTCCGACCGGAGCAATCAGCCCCAGCATTTT

j_call: TRBJ2-7
clone_size: NA
v_call: TRBV28
d_call: NA
cdr3_aa: CATLPTISAYEQYF
cdr3_nt: TGTGCCACCCTACCGACGATCTCCGCCTACGAGCAGTACTTC

j_call: TRBJ2-7
clone_size: once
v_call: TRBV11-2
d_call: TRBD1
cdr3_aa: CASSYPTGNYEQYF
cdr3_nt: TGTGCCAGCAGCTATCCGACAGGGAACTACGAGCAGTACTTC

j_call: TRBJ2-4
clone_size: NA
v_call: TRBV7-8
d_call: NA
cdr3_aa: CASSLRMLDLAKNIQYF
cdr3_nt: TGTGCCAGCAGCTTAAGAATGCTGGATTTAGCCAAAAACATTCAGTACTTC

j_call: TRBJ1-3
clone_size: once
v_call: TRBV9
d_call: NA
cdr3_aa: CASSVASVSSGNTIYF
cdr3_nt: TGTGCCAGCAGCGTAGCCTCGGTGAGCTCTGGAAACACCATATATTTT

j_call: TRBJ1-4
clone_size: NA
v_call: TRBV7-2
d_call: TRBD1
cdr3_aa: CASSLAGTGGEKLFF
cdr3_nt: TGTGCCAGCAGCTTAGCGGGAACAGGGGGTGAAAAACTGTTTTTT

j_call: TRBJ1-3
clone_size: NA
v_call: TRBV29-1
d_call: NA
cdr3_aa: CSVEPAGVGNTIYF
cdr3_nt: TGCAGCGTTGAACCGGCAGGGGTTGGAAACACCATATATTTT

j_call: TRBJ2-7
clone_size: NA
v_call: TRBV6-1
d_call: NA
cdr3_aa: CASCRQNEGYEQYF
cdr3_nt: TGTGCCAGCTGCCGACAGAACGAGGGCTACGAGCAGTACTTC

j_call: TRBJ2-7
clone_size: NA
v_call: TRBV7-9
d_call: NA
cdr3_aa: CASSPVGGALPREQYF
cdr3_nt: TGTGCCAGCAGCCCAGTGGGGGGGGCGCTCCCTCGCGAGCAGTACTTC

j_call: TRBJ2-7
clone_size: NA
v_call: TRBV27
d_call: NA
cdr3_aa: CASSYGAGTISYEQYF
cdr3_nt: TGTGCCAGCAGTTATGGGGCAGGGACCATCTCCTACGAGCAGTACTTC

j_call: TRBJ1-2
clone_size: NA
v_call: TRBV7-6
d_call: NA
cdr3_aa: CASSLAGWGYTF
cdr3_nt: TGTGCCAGCAGCTTAGCAGGGTGGGGCTACACCTTC

j_call: TRBJ1-5
clone_size: NA
v_call: TRBV27
d_call: NA
cdr3_aa: CASSHMGVGSLNQPQHF
cdr3_nt: TGTGCCAGCAGTCATATGGGGGTGGGCAGTCTGAATCAGCCCCAGCATTTT

j_call: TRBJ2-3
clone_size: NA
v_call: TRBV5-4
d_call: TRBD2
cdr3_aa: CASSLTSGPTDTQYF
cdr3_nt: TGTGCCAGCAGCTTGACTAGCGGACCCACAGATACGCAGTATTTT

j_call: TRBJ2-1
clone_size: NA
v_call: TRBV7-3
d_call: TRBD1
cdr3_aa: CASSPTPGQKDEQFF
cdr3_nt: TGTGCCAGCAGCCCGACTCCGGGACAGAAGGATGAGCAGTTCTTC

j_call: TRBJ2-2
clone_size: NA
v_call: TRBV10-1
d_call: NA
cdr3_aa: CASSEFTGRTGTGELFF
cdr3_nt: TGCGCCAGCAGTGAGTTCACGGGCCGGACCGGCACCGGGGAGCTGTTTTTT

j_call: TRBJ2-7
clone_size: NA
v_call: TRBV18
d_call: NA
cdr3_aa: CASSAGTRSYEQYF
cdr3_nt: TGTGCCAGCTCGGCCGGGACACGATCCTACGAGCAGTACTTC

j_call: TRBJ2-2
clone_size: NA
v_call: TRBV5-1
d_call: NA
cdr3_aa: CASSLVGSNTGELFF
cdr3_nt: TGCGCCAGCAGCTTGGTAGGCTCCAACACCGGGGAGCTGTTTTTT

j_call: TRBJ2-2
clone_size: NA
v_call: TRBV5-1
d_call: TRBD2
cdr3_aa: CASTFWTSGNTGELFF
cdr3_nt: TGCGCCAGCACTTTCTGGACTAGCGGTAACACCGGGGAGCTGTTTTTT

j_call: TRBJ2-7
clone_size: NA
v_call: TRBV6-5
d_call: NA
cdr3_aa: CASSYSTRASYEQYF
cdr3_nt: TGTGCCAGCAGTTACTCGACCAGGGCATCCTACGAGCAGTACTTC

j_call: TRBJ2-3
clone_size: few
v_call: TRBV11-2
d_call: NA
cdr3_aa: CASSLWVDTQYF
cdr3_nt: TGTGCCAGCAGCTTGTGGGTAGATACGCAGTATTTT

j_call: TRBJ2-1
clone_size: NA
v_call: TRBV18
d_call: TRBD1
cdr3_aa: CASSPPKLPGGIAHEQFF
cdr3_nt: TGTGCCAGCTCACCACCCAAGTTGCCAGGGGGCATTGCGCATGAGCAGTTCTTC

j_call: TRBJ2-1
clone_size: NA
v_call: TRBV7-9
d_call: NA
cdr3_aa: CASSLGNEQFF
cdr3_nt: TGTGCCAGCAGCTTGGGAAATGAGCAGTTCTTC

j_call: TRBJ2-1
clone_size: NA
v_call: TRBV11-3
d_call: NA
cdr3_aa: CASSSEGPPDEQFF
cdr3_nt: TGTGCCAGCAGCTCTGAGGGGCCTCCCGATGAGCAGTTCTTC

j_call: TRBJ2-5
clone_size: once
v_call: TRBV25-1
d_call: NA
cdr3_aa: CASSPVTGTRETQYF
cdr3_nt: TGTGCCAGCAGCCCGGTGACAGGTACTAGGGAGACCCAGTACTTC

j_call: TRBJ1-5
clone_size: NA
v_call: TRBV9
d_call: NA
cdr3_aa: CASSVGGVGIQPQHF
cdr3_nt: TGTGCCAGCAGCGTAGGCGGGGTCGGGATTCAGCCCCAGCATTTT

j_call: TRBJ2-3
clone_size: NA
v_call: TRBV10-1
d_call: NA
cdr3_aa: CASSELGGTDTQYF
cdr3_nt: TGCGCCAGCAGTGAGTTGGGGGGCACAGATACGCAGTATTTT

j_call: TRBJ2-2
clone_size: NA
v_call: TRBV11-2
d_call: NA
cdr3_aa: CASSLGTSGELFF
cdr3_nt: TGTGCCAGCAGCTTAGGAACCTCCGGGGAGCTGTTTTTT

j_call: TRBJ2-7
clone_size: few
v_call: TRBV21-1
d_call: NA
cdr3_aa: CAPQGAGGASEQYF
cdr3_nt: TGTGCCCCCCAGGGAGCGGGAGGAGCAAGCGAGCAGTACTTC

j_call: TRBJ1-1
clone_size: NA
v_call: TRBV28
d_call: NA
cdr3_aa: CATLGQSYRLNTEAFF
cdr3_nt: TGTGCTACACTTGGACAGTCATATCGGCTGAACACTGAAGCTTTCTTT

j_call: TRBJ1-6
clone_size: NA
v_call: TRBV27
d_call: NA
cdr3_aa: CASSNGFNSPLHF
cdr3_nt: TGTGCCAGCAGTAACGGTTTTAATTCACCCCTCCACTTT

j_call: TRBJ2-1
clone_size: NA
v_call: TRBV27
d_call: TRBD2
cdr3_aa: CASSLWSSGGYNEQFF
cdr3_nt: TGTGCCAGCAGTTTATGGAGCAGCGGGGGCTACAATGAGCAGTTCTTC

j_call: TRBJ1-2
clone_size: NA
v_call: TRBV10-1
d_call: NA
cdr3_aa: CASSSTYGYTF
cdr3_nt: TGCGCCAGCAGTTCGACCTATGGCTACACCTTC

j_call: TRBJ2-7
clone_size: once
v_call: TRBV27
d_call: NA
cdr3_aa: CASSLWDGSYEQYF
cdr3_nt: TGTGCCAGCAGTTTATGGGACGGCTCCTACGAGCAGTACTTC

j_call: TRBJ1-4
clone_size: NA
v_call: TRBV28
d_call: NA
cdr3_aa: CASSLGGLDNEKLFF
cdr3_nt: TGTGCCAGCAGTTTGGGGGGGCTGGATAATGAAAAACTGTTTTTT

j_call: TRBJ2-1
clone_size: NA
v_call: TRBV20-1
d_call: NA
cdr3_aa: CSASPSPKQFF
cdr3_nt: TGCAGTGCTTCGCCTAGCCCTAAGCAGTTCTTC

j_call: TRBJ2-5
clone_size: NA
v_call: TRBV5-1
d_call: NA
cdr3_aa: CASSMNTGDKQYF
cdr3_nt: TGCGCCAGCAGTATGAATACTGGGGACAAGCAGTACTTC

j_call: TRBJ2-1
clone_size: NA
v_call: TRBV7-2
d_call: TRBD2
cdr3_aa: CASSRGVPGGEQFF
cdr3_nt: TGTGCCAGCAGCCGAGGAGTACCGGGAGGTGAGCAGTTCTTC

j_call: TRBJ2-1
clone_size: NA
v_call: TRBV4-2
d_call: NA
cdr3_aa: CASSQEASGSNEQFF
cdr3_nt: TGTGCCAGCAGCCAAGAAGCGAGCGGCAGCAATGAGCAGTTCTTC

j_call: TRBJ2-7
clone_size: NA
v_call: TRBV7-2
d_call: TRBD2
cdr3_aa: CASSLVLSGRDEQYF
cdr3_nt: TGTGCCAGCAGCTTAGTATTGAGCGGGAGGGACGAGCAGTACTTC

j_call: TRBJ2-7
clone_size: NA
v_call: TRBV6-5
d_call: NA
cdr3_aa: CASSYSFLAGEQYF
cdr3_nt: TGTGCCAGCAGTTACTCGTTCCTAGCAGGCGAGCAGTACTTC

j_call: TRBJ2-3
clone_size: once
v_call: TRBV2
d_call: NA
cdr3_aa: CASIATGSTDTQYF
cdr3_nt: TGTGCCAGCATCGCGACAGGCAGCACAGATACGCAGTATTTT

j_call: TRBJ2-1
clone_size: NA
v_call: TRBV15
d_call: NA
cdr3_aa: CATQNPVKSSYNEQFF
cdr3_nt: TGTGCCACCCAAAACCCGGTCAAGAGCTCCTACAATGAGCAGTTCTTC